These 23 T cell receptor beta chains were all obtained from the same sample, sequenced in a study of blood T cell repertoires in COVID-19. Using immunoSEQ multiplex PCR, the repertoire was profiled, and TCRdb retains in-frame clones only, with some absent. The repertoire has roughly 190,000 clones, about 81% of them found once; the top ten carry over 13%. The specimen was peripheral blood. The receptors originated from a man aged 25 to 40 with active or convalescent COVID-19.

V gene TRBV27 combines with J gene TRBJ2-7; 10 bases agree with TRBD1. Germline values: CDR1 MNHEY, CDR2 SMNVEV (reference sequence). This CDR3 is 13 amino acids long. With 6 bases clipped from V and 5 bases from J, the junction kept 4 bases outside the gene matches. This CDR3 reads CASRRQGANEQYF. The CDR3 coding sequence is TGTGCCAGCAGGAGACAGGGGGCAAACGAGCAGTACTTC.

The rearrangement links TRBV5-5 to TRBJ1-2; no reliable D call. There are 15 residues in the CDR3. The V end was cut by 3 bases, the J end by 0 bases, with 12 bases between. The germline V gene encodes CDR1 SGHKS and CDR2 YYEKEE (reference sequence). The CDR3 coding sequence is TGTGCCAGCAGCTCCTCCCAGGTAGCTAACTATGGCTACACCTTC. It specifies CASSSSQVANYGYTF.

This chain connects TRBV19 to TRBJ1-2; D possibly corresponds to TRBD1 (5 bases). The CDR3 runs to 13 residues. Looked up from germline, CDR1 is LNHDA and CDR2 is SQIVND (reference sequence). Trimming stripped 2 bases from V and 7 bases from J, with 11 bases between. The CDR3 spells CASSISRAGGYTF. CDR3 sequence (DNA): TGTGCCAGTAGTATATCCAGGGCCGGTGGCTACACCTTC.

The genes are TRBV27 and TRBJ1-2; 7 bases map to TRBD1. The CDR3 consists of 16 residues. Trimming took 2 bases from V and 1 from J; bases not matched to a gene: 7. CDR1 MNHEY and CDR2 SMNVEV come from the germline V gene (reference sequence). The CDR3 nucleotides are TGTGCCAGCAGTTTAGTCCGAGGACAGGATAACTATGGCTACACCTTC. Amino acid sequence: CASSLVRGQDNYGYTF.

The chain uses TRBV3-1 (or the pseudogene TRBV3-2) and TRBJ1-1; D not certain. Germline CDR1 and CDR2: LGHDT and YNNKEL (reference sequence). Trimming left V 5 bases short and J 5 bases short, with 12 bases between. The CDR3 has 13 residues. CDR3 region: CASSWAGRTEAFF. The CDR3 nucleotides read TGTGCCAGCAGCTGGGCAGGCCGGACTGAAGCTTTCTTT.

CDR3 coding DNA: TGTGCCAGCAGCTTATCCTACGTCTTGGGGCAGTACTCTGGAAACACCATATATTTT. Protein sequence: CASSLSYVLGQYSGNTIYF. The chain carries TRBV7-9 and TRBJ1-3; tentatively, D is TRBD1 (5 bases). Germline V gives CDR1 SEHNR, CDR2 FQNEAQ (reference sequence). Between the trimmed V and J ends, which lost 2 bases and 0 bases, there was a span of 20 bases. The CDR3 extends over 19 amino acids.

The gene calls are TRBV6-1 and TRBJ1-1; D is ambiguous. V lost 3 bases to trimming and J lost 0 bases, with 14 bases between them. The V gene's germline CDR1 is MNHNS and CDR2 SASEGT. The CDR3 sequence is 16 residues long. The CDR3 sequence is CASSDLATSVNTEAFF. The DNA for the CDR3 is TGTGCCAGCAGTGACCTCGCGACCAGCGTGAACACTGAAGCTTTCTTT.

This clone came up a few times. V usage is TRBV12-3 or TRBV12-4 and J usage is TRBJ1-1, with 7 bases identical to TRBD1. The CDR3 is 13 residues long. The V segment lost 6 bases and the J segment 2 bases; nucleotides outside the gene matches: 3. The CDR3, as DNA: TGTGCCAGCAGCGGACAGGCCAACACTGAAGCTTTCTTT. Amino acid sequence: CASSGQANTEAFF.

The CDR3 is CASSPVGSGNTIYF. DNA of the CDR3: TGTGCCAGCAGCCCTGTGGGCTCCGGAAACACCATATATTTT. The chain joins TRBV7-9 to TRBJ1-3, with D unresolved. This CDR3 contains 14 residues. Deletions cut 5 bases from V and 4 bases from J, with 12 bases between. The V gene's germline CDR1 is SEHNR and CDR2 FQNEAQ (reference sequence).

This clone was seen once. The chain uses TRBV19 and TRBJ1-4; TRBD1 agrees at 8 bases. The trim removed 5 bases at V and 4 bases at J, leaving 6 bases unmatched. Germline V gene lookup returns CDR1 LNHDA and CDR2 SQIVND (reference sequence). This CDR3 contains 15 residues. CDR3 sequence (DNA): TGTGCCAGTAGTTCGACAGGGGCCTATAATGAAAAACTGTTTTTT. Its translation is CASSSTGAYNEKLFF.

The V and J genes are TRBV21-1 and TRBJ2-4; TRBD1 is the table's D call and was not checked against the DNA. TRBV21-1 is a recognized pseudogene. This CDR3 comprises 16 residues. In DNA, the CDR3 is TGTGCCAGCAGCAAGGGGCAGGTGGGAACCAAAAACATTCAGTACTTC. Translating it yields CASSKGQVGTKNIQYF.

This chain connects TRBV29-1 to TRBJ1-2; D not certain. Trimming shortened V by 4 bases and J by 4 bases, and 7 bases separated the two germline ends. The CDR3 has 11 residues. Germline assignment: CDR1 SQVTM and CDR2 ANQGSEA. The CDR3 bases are TGCAGCGTTGCCTTCGGCTATGGCTACACCTTC. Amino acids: CSVAFGYGYTF.

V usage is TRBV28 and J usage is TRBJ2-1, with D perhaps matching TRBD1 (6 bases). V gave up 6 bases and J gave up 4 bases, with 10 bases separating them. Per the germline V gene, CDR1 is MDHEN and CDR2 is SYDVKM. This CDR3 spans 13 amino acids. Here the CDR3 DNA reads TGTGCCAGCAGATATGACAGGTACAATGAGCAGTTCTTC. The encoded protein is CASRYDRYNEQFF.

The DNA for the CDR3 is TGTGCCAGCAGCTTGGGGGCCACCGGGGAGCTGTTTTTT. Protein sequence: CASSLGATGELFF. The chain uses TRBV5-6 and TRBJ2-2; D gene uncertain. The CDR3 consists of 13 residues. Between the trimmed V and J ends, which lost 0 bases and 4 bases, there was a span of 4 bases. The germline CDR1 and CDR2 sequences are SGHDT and YYEEEE.

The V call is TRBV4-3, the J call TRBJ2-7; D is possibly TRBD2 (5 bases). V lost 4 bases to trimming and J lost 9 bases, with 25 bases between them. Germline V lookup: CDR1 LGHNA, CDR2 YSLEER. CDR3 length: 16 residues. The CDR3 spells CASSPSTTEGLSVQYF. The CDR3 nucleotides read TGCGCCAGCAGCCCATCGACCACCGAGGGCCTTTCGGTGCAGTACTTC.

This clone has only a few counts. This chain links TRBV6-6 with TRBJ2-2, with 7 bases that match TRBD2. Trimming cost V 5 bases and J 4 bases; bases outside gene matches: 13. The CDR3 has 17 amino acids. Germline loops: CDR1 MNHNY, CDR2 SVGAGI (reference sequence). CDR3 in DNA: TGTGCCAGCAGTCCCCCCGCCAGCGGGGTCGGCACCGGGGAGCTGTTTTTT. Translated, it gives CASSPPASGVGTGELFF.

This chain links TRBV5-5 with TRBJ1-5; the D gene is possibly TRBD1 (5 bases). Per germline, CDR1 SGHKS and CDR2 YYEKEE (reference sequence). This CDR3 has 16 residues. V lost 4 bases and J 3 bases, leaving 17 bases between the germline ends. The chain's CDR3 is CASSGGGPGLNQPQHF. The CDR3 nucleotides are TGTGCCAGCAGCGGTGGAGGGCCGGGACTCAATCAGCCCCAGCATTTT.

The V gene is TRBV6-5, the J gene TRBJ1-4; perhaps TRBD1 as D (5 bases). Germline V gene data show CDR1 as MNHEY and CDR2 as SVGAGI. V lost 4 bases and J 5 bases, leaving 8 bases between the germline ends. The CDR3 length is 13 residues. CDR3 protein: CASSWGVNEKLFF. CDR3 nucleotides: TGTGCCAGCAGTTGGGGGGTCAATGAAAAACTGTTTTTT.

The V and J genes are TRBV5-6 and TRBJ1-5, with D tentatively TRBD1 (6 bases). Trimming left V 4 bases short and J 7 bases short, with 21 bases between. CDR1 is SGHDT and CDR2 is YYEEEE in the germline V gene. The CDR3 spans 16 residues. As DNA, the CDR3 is TGTGCCAGCAGCAATCGAAAACAGGGCCTGGAGCAGCCCCAGCATTTT. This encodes CASSNRKQGLEQPQHF.

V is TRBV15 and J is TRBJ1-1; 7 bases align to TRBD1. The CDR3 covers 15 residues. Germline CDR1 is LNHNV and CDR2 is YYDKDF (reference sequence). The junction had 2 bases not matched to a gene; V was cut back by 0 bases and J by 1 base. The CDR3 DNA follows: TGTGCCACCAGCAGAGACAGGGGGTCGAACACTGAAGCTTTCTTT. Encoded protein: CATSRDRGSNTEAFF. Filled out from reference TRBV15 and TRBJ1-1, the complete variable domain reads DAMVIQNPRYQVTQFGKPVTLSCSQTLNHNVMYWYQQKSSQAPKLLFHYYDKDFNNEADTPDNFQSRRPNTSFCFLDIRSPGLGDTAMYLCATSRDRGSNTEAFFGQGTRLTVV.

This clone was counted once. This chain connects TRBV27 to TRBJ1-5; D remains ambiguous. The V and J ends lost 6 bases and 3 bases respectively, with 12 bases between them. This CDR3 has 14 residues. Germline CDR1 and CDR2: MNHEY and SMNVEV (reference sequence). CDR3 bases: TGTGCCAGCAGCCCCCGGAGAGACAATCAGCCCCAGCATTTT. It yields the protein CASSPRRDNQPQHF.

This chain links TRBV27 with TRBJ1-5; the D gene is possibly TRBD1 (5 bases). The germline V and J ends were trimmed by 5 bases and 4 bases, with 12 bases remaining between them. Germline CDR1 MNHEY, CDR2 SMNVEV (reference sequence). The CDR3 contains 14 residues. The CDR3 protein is CASSAGAGNQPQHF. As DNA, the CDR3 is TGTGCCAGCAGTGCCGGAGCAGGGAATCAGCCCCAGCATTTT.

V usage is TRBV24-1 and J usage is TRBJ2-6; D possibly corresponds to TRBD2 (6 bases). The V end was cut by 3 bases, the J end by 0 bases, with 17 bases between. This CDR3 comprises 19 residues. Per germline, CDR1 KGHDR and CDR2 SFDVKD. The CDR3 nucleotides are TGTGCCACCAGTGATCCTCCGGGAGCCCCCCGCTCTGGGGCCAACGTCCTGACTTTC. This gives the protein CATSDPPGAPRSGANVLTF.